Reported below is one T cell receptor beta chain. The entirety of the isolated RNA underwent reverse transcription, so expressed TCRB transcripts were sequenced. This table comes from immunoSEQ multiplex PCR, and its TCRdb copy is limited to in-frame clones, with some not included. The sample yields roughly 120,000 clones, 40% seen once. This entry is derived from a study of beta chain features in type 1 diabetes. Germline V gives CDR1 SGDLS, CDR2 YYNGEE. The CDR3 sequence is 14 residues long. The J segment lost 2 bases and the V segment lost 2 bases, leaving 2 bases of the junction unmatched. Each of the CD4+ naive, central memory, regulatory and stem cell-like memory populations was sorted via CD45RO/CCR7/CD25/CD127/CD95/CD27.

J is TRBJ2-7 and V is TRBV9, with 9 bases fitting TRBD2. Sequences were obtained from stem cell memory CD4+ T cells from blood. The sequence derives from a woman aged 18-29 years in good health. The CDR3 DNA reads TGTGCCAGCAGCGTTGGCGGGAGGGCCTACGAGCAGTACTTC. It codes for CASSVGGRAYEQYF. Variable domain in full (rest from reference TRBV9 and TRBJ2-7): DSGVTQTPKHLITATGQRVTLRCSPRSGDLSVYWYQQSLDQGLQFLIQYYNGEERAKGNILERFSAQQFPDLHSELNLSSLELGDSALYFCASSVGGRAYEQYFGPGTRLTVT.